Below are 9 T cell receptor beta chains sequenced from a single sample in a study of cytomegalovirus exposure and HLA in healthy donors. PCR was performed using 60 Vbeta and 13 Jbeta primers. Clones were read by immunoSEQ multiplex PCR, and TCRdb kept only the in-frame ones, dropping some. Altogether some 130,000 clones are present, about 80% being singletons, with the ten largest covering more than 4.5%. The source material was PBMCs. The receptor source for this set is a man between 25 and 39 years old in good health.

The chain carries TRBV9 and TRBJ2-5, with 14 bases aligning to TRBD2. J gave up 5 bases and V 0 bases, and 3 bases lay outside the gene matches. The germline CDR1 and CDR2 sequences are SGDLS and YYNGEE. The CDR3 covers 16 residues. CDR3 amino acids: CASSVGLAGGGETQYF. The CDR3 nucleotides read TGTGCCAGCAGCGTAGGACTAGCGGGAGGGGGGGAGACCCAGTACTTC.

The genes are TRBV18 and TRBJ2-7; tentative D call: TRBD1 (5 bases). The CDR3 runs to 12 residues. V was pared by 3 bases and J by 4 bases, with 7 bases between. Germline CDR1 KGHSH, CDR2 LQKENI. The CDR3 DNA sequence: TGTGCCAGCTCACCCGACAGATACGAGCAGTACTTC. It encodes CASSPDRYEQYF. The whole variable domain, filled in from reference TRBV18 and TRBJ2-7, reads NAGVMQNPRHLVRRRGQEARLRCSPMKGHSHVYWYRQLPEEGLKFMVYLQKENIIDESGMPKERFSAEFPKEGPSILRIQQVVRGDSAAYFCASSPDRYEQYFGPGTRLTVT.

As to this clone: At one end, the junction sequence differs from germline, possibly due to a read error. The V and J genes are TRBV15 and TRBJ2-7; 9 bases are shared with TRBD2. CDR3 size: 13 residues. Germline lookup yields CDR1 LNHNV and CDR2 YYDKDF (reference sequence). CDR3: CATSTSGQYEQYF. CDR3 sequence (DNA): TGTGCCACAAGCACTAGCGGGCAGTACGAGCAGTACTTC.

This clone appeared a single time. The CDR3 protein is CASSFGTGGYEQYF. As DNA, the CDR3 is TGCGCCAGCAGCTTTGGGACAGGGGGGTACGAGCAGTACTTC. This chain links TRBV5-1 with TRBJ2-7, with 11 positions matching TRBD1. This CDR3 is 14 amino acids long. V was clipped by 2 bases and J by 4 bases; unmatched bases: 2. Germline assignment: CDR1 SGHRS and CDR2 YFSETQ.

The chain uses TRBV6-5 and TRBJ2-5, with a tentative D call TRBD2 (7 bases). Trimming stripped 2 bases from V and 5 bases from J, with 18 bases between. The CDR3 extends over 16 amino acids. CDR1 and CDR2 from the germline V gene are MNHEY and SVGAGI. Here the CDR3 reads CASSYRAFRGGETQYF. Here the CDR3 DNA reads TGTGCCAGCAGTTACCGGGCTTTCAGGGGAGGGGAGACCCAGTACTTC.

V gene TRBV28 combines with J gene TRBJ2-1, with D maybe TRBD2 (5 bases). This CDR3 has 13 residues. Germline V gene sequence: CDR1 MDHEN, CDR2 SYDVKM. Trimming took off 10 bases at V and 6 bases at J, with 16 bases between the two ends. This CDR3 is CATQEAAGNEQFF. DNA for the CDR3: TGTGCCACCCAGGAGGCGGCCGGCAATGAGCAGTTCTTC.

The chain recombines TRBV9 with TRBJ2-1; 8 bases line up with TRBD1. Germline CDR1 and CDR2: SGDLS and YYNGEE. Unmatched junction bases numbered 13, after V lost 3 bases and J lost 8 bases. This CDR3 spans 16 amino acids. CDR3 in amino acids: CASSGTPGQGWDEQFF. The CDR3 DNA reads as TGTGCCAGCAGCGGGACCCCCGGACAGGGCTGGGATGAGCAGTTCTTC.

The chain recombines TRBV7-6 with TRBJ1-2; tentatively, D is TRBD1 (5 bases). The V gene's germline CDR1 is SGHVS and CDR2 FNYEAQ. The ends were cut back, 2 bases at V and 4 bases at J, with 26 bases in the middle. The CDR3 is 19 amino acids. The CDR3 loop reads CASSLHSSLGRRGGYGYTF. The CDR3 nucleotides read TGTGCCAGCAGCTTACACAGCAGCTTAGGAAGGAGGGGCGGCTATGGCTACACCTTC.

This clone showed up just a few times. The rearrangement uses TRBV18 and TRBJ2-7; the D gene is possibly TRBD2 (6 bases). This CDR3 spans 14 amino acids. From germline, CDR1 is KGHSH and CDR2 LQKENI. Trimming took off 6 bases at V and 2 bases at J, with 14 bases between the two ends. Here the CDR3 reads CASSPSGGTYEQYF. CDR3 sequence (DNA): TGTGCCAGCTCGCCTTCGGGCGGGACCTACGAGCAGTACTTC.